Listed below are T cell receptor beta chains from one sample, sequenced in a study of OX40 agonist ivuxolimab in advanced cancers. Sequenced by immunoSEQ multiplex PCR; TCRdb stores in-frame clones only, minus some. The sample records under 35,000 clones, 82% being singletons. The sequencing used CD4+ or CD8+ T cells sorted from blood, collected in a trial of the OX40 agonist ivuxolimab. The receptors were gathered from an adult with an advanced solid tumor such as melanoma, head and neck, liver or kidney cancer. CDR3s include the opening cysteine and the closing phenylalanine or tryptophan. Each record gives: J gene, D gene, clone size, V gene, CDR3 DNA, CDR3 protein. A D gene is named only where the DNA matches it firmly. A clone size is listed for some rows: how often the clone was seen (once, few, many), or a class if it is expanded.

j_gene: TRBJ2-5; d_gene: TRBD2; abundance: -; v_gene: TRBV12-5; CDR3nt: TGTGCTAGTGGACTGGGGGGGGGAGAGACCCAGTACTTC; CDR3aa: CASGLGGGETQYF
j_gene: TRBJ2-2; d_gene: -; abundance: -; v_gene: TRBV10-1; CDR3nt: TGCGCCAGCAGCCGGGACGCTCACACCGGGGAGCTGTTTTTT; CDR3aa: CASSRDAHTGELFF
j_gene: TRBJ1-1; d_gene: -; abundance: -; v_gene: TRBV5-4; CDR3nt: TGTGCCAGCAGCTCTGGACAGAACACTGAAGCTTTCTTT; CDR3aa: CASSSGQNTEAFF
j_gene: TRBJ2-5; d_gene: TRBD1; abundance: -; v_gene: TRBV7-3; CDR3nt: TGTGCCAGCAGCTGGGACAGCCAAGAGACCCAGTACTTC; CDR3aa: CASSWDSQETQYF
j_gene: TRBJ2-1; d_gene: -; abundance: few; v_gene: TRBV6-4; CDR3nt: TGTGCCAGCAGTGTCTCCGAGGGCCTCTACAATGAGCAGTTCTTC; CDR3aa: CASSVSEGLYNEQFF
j_gene: TRBJ2-3; d_gene: -; abundance: few; v_gene: TRBV5-1; CDR3nt: TGCGCCAGCAGCTTGGAGCAAGATACGCAGTATTTT; CDR3aa: CASSLEQDTQYF
j_gene: TRBJ2-5; d_gene: -; abundance: once; v_gene: TRBV9; CDR3nt: TGTGCCAGCAGCGTAGTGGAAGGGCACCAAGAGACCCAGTACTTC; CDR3aa: CASSVVEGHQETQYF
j_gene: TRBJ2-1; d_gene: -; abundance: -; v_gene: TRBV5-1; CDR3nt: TGCGCCAGCAGCCGTGACAGAACCGATGAGCAGTTCTTC; CDR3aa: CASSRDRTDEQFF
j_gene: TRBJ2-1; d_gene: -; abundance: -; v_gene: TRBV11-1; CDR3nt: TGTGCCAGCAGCTCCGGACCTCGCACAGGTTACAATGAGCAGTTCTTC; CDR3aa: CASSSGPRTGYNEQFF
j_gene: TRBJ2-7; d_gene: -; abundance: -; v_gene: TRBV15; CDR3nt: TGTGCCACCAGCAGAGATTTGGGGGGCCCATACGAGCAGTACTTC; CDR3aa: CATSRDLGGPYEQYF
j_gene: TRBJ2-5; d_gene: TRBD1; abundance: once; v_gene: TRBV5-1; CDR3nt: TGCGCCAGCAGCCTGGGACAGGGTTGGGAGACCCAGTACTTC; CDR3aa: CASSLGQGWETQYF
j_gene: TRBJ1-1; d_gene: -; abundance: -; v_gene: TRBV30; CDR3nt: TGTGCCTGGAGTGCCAGTTTCGTGTCGAACACTGAAGCTTTCTTT; CDR3aa: CAWSASFVSNTEAFF
j_gene: TRBJ1-5; d_gene: TRBD1; abundance: -; v_gene: TRBV5-1; CDR3nt: TGCGCCAGCAGCTTGGCGGGGACAGGGGGACCGGATCAGCCCCAGCATTTT; CDR3aa: CASSLAGTGGPDQPQHF
j_gene: TRBJ1-5; d_gene: -; abundance: -; v_gene: TRBV7-9; CDR3nt: TGTGCCAGCAGCTTGGATAGCAATCAGCCCCAGCATTTT; CDR3aa: CASSLDSNQPQHF
j_gene: TRBJ2-7; d_gene: -; abundance: -; v_gene: TRBV6-5; CDR3nt: TGTGCCAGCAGCCCAGGGACCTACGAGCAGTACTTC; CDR3aa: CASSPGTYEQYF
j_gene: TRBJ2-3; d_gene: TRBD1; abundance: once; v_gene: TRBV30; CDR3nt: TGTGCCTTCTACAGGGGAGTAACAGATACGCAGTATTTT; CDR3aa: CAFYRGVTDTQYF
j_gene: TRBJ2-2; d_gene: -; abundance: -; v_gene: TRBV19; CDR3nt: TGTGCCAGTAGTACTGTTAGTAGGGGCACCGGGGAGCTGTTTTTT; CDR3aa: CASSTVSRGTGELFF
j_gene: TRBJ1-2; d_gene: TRBD1; abundance: once; v_gene: TRBV7-2; CDR3nt: TGTGCCAGCAGCTCCAGCTTCGCCTGGACAGGGTTCAACAACTATGGCTACACCTTC; CDR3aa: CASSSSFAWTGFNNYGYTF
j_gene: TRBJ2-1; d_gene: TRBD1; abundance: -; v_gene: TRBV7-9; CDR3nt: TGTGCCAGCAGCCTAAGGGGACAGGGGCTAAATGAGCAGTTCTTC; CDR3aa: CASSLRGQGLNEQFF
j_gene: TRBJ1-5; d_gene: TRBD1; abundance: -; v_gene: TRBV6-5; CDR3nt: TGTGCCAGCAGTACGGGACAGGGTAACCAGCCCCAGCATTTT; CDR3aa: CASSTGQGNQPQHF
j_gene: TRBJ1-1; d_gene: -; abundance: -; v_gene: TRBV30; CDR3nt: TGTGCCTGGAGTGGGAGAACCCGGCGGGACACTGAAGCTTTCTTT; CDR3aa: CAWSGRTRRDTEAFF
j_gene: TRBJ1-2; d_gene: -; abundance: -; v_gene: TRBV5-4; CDR3nt: TGTGCCAGCAGCCCGGATGGGACTGCCCGATCGAAGGGCTACACCTTC; CDR3aa: CASSPDGTARSKGYTF
j_gene: TRBJ2-2; d_gene: -; abundance: -; v_gene: TRBV10-3; CDR3nt: TGTGCCACCCGTGGCGGGCCGAACACCGGGGAGCTGTTTTTT; CDR3aa: CATRGGPNTGELFF
j_gene: TRBJ2-7; d_gene: -; abundance: -; v_gene: TRBV28; CDR3nt: TGTGCCAGCAGTCTTCCCGCGGGACAATTTGATCGGCACGAGCAGTACTTC; CDR3aa: CASSLPAGQFDRHEQYF
j_gene: TRBJ2-1; d_gene: -; abundance: -; v_gene: TRBV6-5; CDR3nt: TGTGCCAGCAGCTGGGGTTTCTCCTACAATGAGCAGTTCTTC; CDR3aa: CASSWGFSYNEQFF
j_gene: TRBJ2-3; d_gene: -; abundance: -; v_gene: TRBV5-4; CDR3nt: TGTGCCAGCAGCCAGACTTGGGATACGCAGTATTTT; CDR3aa: CASSQTWDTQYF
j_gene: TRBJ2-5; d_gene: TRBD2; abundance: once; v_gene: TRBV2; CDR3nt: TGTGCCAGCAGTGAAGGGTTAGCGGGAAACCGAGAGACCCAGTACTTC; CDR3aa: CASSEGLAGNRETQYF
j_gene: TRBJ2-3; d_gene: -; abundance: few; v_gene: TRBV6-4; CDR3nt: TGTGCCAGCAGTGTAACGGTGGGCGCGAAAGCGCAGTATTTT; CDR3aa: CASSVTVGAKAQYF
j_gene: TRBJ1-5; d_gene: -; abundance: once; v_gene: TRBV6-1; CDR3nt: TGTGCCAGCAGTGGCACAGAGTCTCCGAGTCAGCCCCAGCATTTT; CDR3aa: CASSGTESPSQPQHF
j_gene: TRBJ1-5; d_gene: TRBD1; abundance: -; v_gene: TRBV6-5; CDR3nt: TGTGCCAGCAGAACAGGGGCAGGCAATCAGCCCCAGCATTTT; CDR3aa: CASRTGAGNQPQHF
j_gene: TRBJ2-3; d_gene: -; abundance: medium-sized; v_gene: TRBV9; CDR3nt: TGTGCCAGCAGCGTAGATCCCTTACCTTCAGATACGCAGTATTTT; CDR3aa: CASSVDPLPSDTQYF
j_gene: TRBJ2-2; d_gene: TRBD1; abundance: -; v_gene: TRBV7-3; CDR3nt: TGTGCCAGCAGCACACAGGGGACCGGGGAGCTGTTTTTT; CDR3aa: CASSTQGTGELFF
j_gene: TRBJ2-1; d_gene: -; abundance: -; v_gene: TRBV15; CDR3nt: TGTGCCACCTCGATGGGGGCGGGAGTTCTTAACTCCTACAATGAGCAGTTCTTC; CDR3aa: CATSMGAGVLNSYNEQFF
j_gene: TRBJ2-3; d_gene: -; abundance: -; v_gene: TRBV10-3; CDR3nt: TGTGCCATCAGTGTTCGGGACGGCACAGATACGCAGTATTTT; CDR3aa: CAISVRDGTDTQYF
j_gene: TRBJ2-2; d_gene: TRBD2; abundance: -; v_gene: TRBV6-5; CDR3nt: TGTGCCAGCAGACCTACCGGGACTAGCTTTCCGGAGCTGTTTTTT; CDR3aa: CASRPTGTSFPELFF
j_gene: TRBJ1-5; d_gene: TRBD1; abundance: -; v_gene: TRBV4-1; CDR3nt: TGCGCCAGCAGCCAAGATAGGCAGGGGGCGCCGGGAAATCAGCCCCAGCATTTT; CDR3aa: CASSQDRQGAPGNQPQHF
j_gene: TRBJ1-4; d_gene: TRBD1; abundance: -; v_gene: TRBV10-3; CDR3nt: TGTGCCATCAGTGAGTCGAGTGGGACAGGGGGTGAAAAACTGTTTTTT; CDR3aa: CAISESSGTGGEKLFF
j_gene: TRBJ1-2; d_gene: TRBD1; abundance: once; v_gene: TRBV28; CDR3nt: TGTGCCAGCAGCCAGACAGGGGTGCTTAGCTATGGCTACACCTTC; CDR3aa: CASSQTGVLSYGYTF
j_gene: TRBJ2-1; d_gene: -; abundance: -; v_gene: TRBV7-3; CDR3nt: TGTGCCAGCAGCTTAGACCCCCCCGGGGCCGCGACCTACAATGAGCAGTTCTTC; CDR3aa: CASSLDPPGAATYNEQFF
j_gene: TRBJ2-7; d_gene: -; abundance: -; v_gene: TRBV2; CDR3nt: TGTGCCAGCGCCCGAGGGATTGCTAGCTCCTACGAGCAGTACTTC; CDR3aa: CASARGIASSYEQYF
j_gene: TRBJ1-5; d_gene: -; abundance: -; v_gene: TRBV4-1; CDR3nt: TGCGCCAGCAGCCAAACAGACAGAAATAGCAATCAGCCCCAGCATTTT; CDR3aa: CASSQTDRNSNQPQHF
j_gene: TRBJ1-2; d_gene: -; abundance: -; v_gene: TRBV27; CDR3nt: TGTGCCAGCAGTTTATCGGGGCAGGGGACCTATGGCTACACCTTC; CDR3aa: CASSLSGQGTYGYTF
j_gene: TRBJ1-2; d_gene: TRBD1; abundance: -; v_gene: TRBV27; CDR3nt: TGTGCCAGCAGTCAGGGGGCCTCTAACTATGGCTACACCTTC; CDR3aa: CASSQGASNYGYTF
j_gene: TRBJ2-3; d_gene: -; abundance: -; v_gene: TRBV5-1; CDR3nt: TGCGCCAGCAGCGGGCTTACAGGGCGGCCGTCTACGCAGTATTTT; CDR3aa: CASSGLTGRPSTQYF
j_gene: TRBJ1-2; d_gene: -; abundance: -; v_gene: TRBV4-3; CDR3nt: TGCGCCAGCAGCCAAGTGAGTCGAGGGATGTACGGCTACACCTTC; CDR3aa: CASSQVSRGMYGYTF
j_gene: TRBJ2-7; d_gene: -; abundance: -; v_gene: TRBV4-1; CDR3nt: TGCGCCAGCAGCCAAGATCCCCGGGACAACTACGAGCAGTACTTC; CDR3aa: CASSQDPRDNYEQYF
j_gene: TRBJ1-2; d_gene: -; abundance: -; v_gene: TRBV6-6; CDR3nt: TGTGCCAGCAGTTACGACGGGGAGTATGGCTACACCTTC; CDR3aa: CASSYDGEYGYTF